These T cell receptor beta chains were read from a single sample in a study of vaccination and CD4 T cells after COVID-19. These receptors' antigens are unknown. MiXCR was run by TCRdb on the PCR reads, yielding one entry per CDR3 protein. The data contain 10,000 to 11,000 distinct CDR3 sequences, 25% of them singletons. Sequencing was performed on CD4+ T cells from blood, cultured in vitro, taken after SARS-CoV-2 vaccination. These receptor sequences come from a human donor who had recovered from COVID-19. CDR3s include the opening cysteine and the closing phenylalanine or tryptophan. The D gene is left open where the match is weak. Clone size, where shown, is once, few, many, or a class for clones that have expanded.

d_call	j_call	v_call	clone_size	cdr3_aa	cdr3_nt
TRBD2	TRBJ2-7	TRBV5-1	few	CASSLVLAAYEQYF	TGCGCCAGCAGCTTGGTCCTAGCGGCCTACGAGCAGTACTTC
-	TRBJ1-2	TRBV27	-	CASSLYQGLYYGYTF	TGTGCCAGCAGTTTATATCAGGGGTTGTACTATGGCTACACCTTC
-	TRBJ1-5	TRBV28	-	CASSFYDSRSIGNQPQHF	TGTGCCAGCAGTTTTTATGACAGCCGCTCGATTGGCAATCAGCCCCAGCATTTT
TRBD2	TRBJ2-5	TRBV5-1	-	CASRETSGKETQYF	TGCGCCAGCAGGGAGACTAGCGGAAAAGAGACCCAGTACTTC
TRBD1	TRBJ1-5	TRBV28	few	CASSLWEGQRGSNQPQHF	TGTGCCAGCAGTTTATGGGAGGGACAGCGGGGTAGCAATCAGCCCCAGCATTTT
TRBD2	TRBJ2-7	TRBV6-1	few	CASSISLAGTYEQYF	TGTGCCAGCAGTATATCGCTAGCGGGTACCTACGAGCAGTACTTC
-	TRBJ2-7	TRBV28	-	CASTLRGGQQYF	TGTGCCAGCACCCTCAGGGGGGGACAGCAGTACTTC
TRBD1	TRBJ1-1	TRBV7-9	-	CASSPDRERMNTEAFF	TGTGCCAGCAGCCCGGACAGGGAGCGCATGAACACTGAAGCTTTCTTT
TRBD1	TRBJ1-5	TRBV20-1	medium-sized	CSASGTGWGPQHF	TGCAGTGCTTCCGGGACAGGGTGGGGGCCCCAGCATTTT
TRBD1	TRBJ2-7	TRBV12-3/TRBV12-4	-	CASSRGQGGTYEQYF	TGTGCCAGCAGCCGAGGACAGGGGGGCACCTACGAGCAGTACTTC
-	TRBJ1-5	TRBV7-2	few	CASSPEPGQGNQPQHF	TGTGCCAGCAGCCCCGAGCCGGGGCAGGGCAATCAGCCCCAGCATTTT
-	TRBJ2-2	TRBV24-1	-	CATSDFPGESGELFF	TGTGCCACCAGTGATTTCCCAGGGGAATCCGGGGAGCTGTTTTTT
TRBD2	TRBJ2-5	TRBV20-1	-	CSARDSAGGKGETQYF	TGCAGTGCTAGAGATTCGGCGGGGGGTAAAGGAGAGACCCAGTACTTC
TRBD2	TRBJ2-3	TRBV27	few	CASSFGSSGRGTQYF	TGTGCCAGCAGTTTCGGGTCTAGCGGGAGGGGTACGCAGTATTTT
-	TRBJ1-2	TRBV5-4	-	CASRAAGGDGYTF	TGTGCCAGTCGAGCGGCGGGGGGTGACGGCTACACCTTC